This T cell receptor (beta chain) was sequenced in a study of blood T cell repertoires in COVID-19. Study context: The origin of the acute and convalescent COVID-19 samples was the United States, Italy and Spain. Sample material is recorded as cDNA or gDNA derived from T cells, B-cell-depleted T cells, or PBMCs.

Authors' processing steps: Counts of nucleated cells, estimated from reference gene primer amplification, were obtained. Clones were read by immunoSEQ multiplex PCR, and TCRdb kept only the in-frame ones, dropping some. The V and J calls and clone size are taken from that table; D and trimming were inferred from the DNA. The sample has 350,000 to 550,000 clones; around 89% are singletons. Recovered participants had two consecutive negative NP/OP PCR tests, healthcare professional clearance, or symptom resolution. Sequencing was performed on PBMCs or T cells enriched from blood (not recorded which). This sequence originates from a man aged 30-40 years who had recovered from COVID-19.

The CDR3: CASSQELAEVFSTDTQYF. The CDR3 DNA is TGTGCCAGCAGCCAAGAATTGGCGGAAGTATTTAGCACAGATACGCAGTATTTT. The chain has TRBV4-2 and TRBJ2-3; D gene unclear. Germline CDR1 and CDR2: LGHNA and YNFKEQ. The CDR3 length is 18 residues. Deletions cut 0 bases from V and 0 bases from J, with 16 bases between.